A selection of T cell receptor beta chains follows, all from one sample in a study of shared clonotypes between healthy human individuals. Assay: immunoSEQ multiplex PCR; the TCRdb copy retains only in-frame clones and omits some. The data contain approximately 2,000,000 clones, roughly 93% of them singletons. Sequencing input: naive CD8+ T cells from PBMCs. Receptor source: a man younger than 30 in good health. Some clones in this sample may be carry-over from other donors' samples. Each CDR3 is given with its conserved first and last residue. The D gene is left open where the match is weak. Size is stated for part of the rows, as once, few or many counts, or as a class when the clone is expanded.

NA	TRBV7-8	TRBJ1-1	NA	TGTGCCAGCAGCGAAGTGAGGACCACTGAAGCTTTCTTT	CASSEVRTTEAFF
NA	TRBV5-1	TRBJ1-5	once	TGCGCCAGCAGCCCATTCACAGGGAGCTGGCCCCAGCATTTT	CASSPFTGSWPQHF
TRBD1	TRBV4-3	TRBJ2-7	NA	TGCGCCAGCAGCCAAGCCATTGACAGGGAATACTCCTACGAGCAGTACTTC	CASSQAIDREYSYEQYF
NA	TRBV11-2	TRBJ1-4	NA	TGTGCCAGCAGCTTAGTGGCAGGGCTTGCAACTAATGAAAAACTGTTTTTT	CASSLVAGLATNEKLFF
NA	TRBV27	TRBJ2-7	NA	TGTGCCAGCAGCGTAGGCGGACTAAGCTACGAGCAGTACTTC	CASSVGGLSYEQYF
NA	TRBV10-3	TRBJ1-1	NA	TGTGCCATCAGTGAGTCGATCTCGAGGGGTAAGGACACTGAAGCTTTCTTT	CAISESISRGKDTEAFF
TRBD1	TRBV28	TRBJ1-5	NA	TGTGCCAGCAGGGAACAGGGGAGCAATCAGCCCCAGCATTTT	CASREQGSNQPQHF
NA	TRBV4-3	TRBJ2-7	NA	TGCGCCAGCAGCCCGGCCGGCGTAATGGTCCCTTTCCACGAGCAGTACTTC	CASSPAGVMVPFHEQYF
TRBD1	TRBV5-1	TRBJ2-7	NA	TGCGCCAGCAAGGCAGGGGGCTCGGGGGAGCAGTACTTC	CASKAGGSGEQYF
NA	TRBV28	TRBJ2-3	NA	TGTGCCAGCAGTGTTACTAGCAGAAGCACAGATACGCAGTATTTT	CASSVTSRSTDTQYF
NA	TRBV7-9	TRBJ2-5	NA	TGTGCCAGCAGGGACAACAGGGCCCGCGAGACCCAGTACTTC	CASRDNRARETQYF
NA	TRBV13	TRBJ1-1	NA	TGTGCCAGCAGCGGGAGGGTATTTGGGCGCACTGAAGCTTTCTTT	CASSGRVFGRTEAFF
NA	TRBV2	TRBJ1-4	NA	TGTGCCAGCAGTGAAGCGGCCACCGGCCGGGAAAAACTGTTTTTT	CASSEAATGREKLFF
NA	TRBV7-3	TRBJ2-3	NA	TGTGCCAGCAGCCAGAGACCAGGGGGGACAGATACGCAGTATTTT	CASSQRPGGTDTQYF
TRBD1	TRBV4-3	TRBJ2-5	NA	TGCGCCAGCAGCCTACGGACAGGGGGTATCCAAGAGACCCAGTACTTC	CASSLRTGGIQETQYF
NA	TRBV20-1	TRBJ1-1	NA	TGCGGTGGGGTTTGGGGCACTGAAGCTTTCTTT	CGGVWGTEAFF
TRBD1	TRBV5-1	TRBJ1-2	NA	TGCGCCAGCAGCGAAATCACAGGGGTTAACTATGGCTACACCTTC	CASSEITGVNYGYTF
NA	TRBV20-1	TRBJ2-7	NA	TGCAGTGCTAACGACTACGAGCAGTACTTC	CSANDYEQYF
NA	TRBV5-6	TRBJ1-4	NA	TGTGCCAGCACCCGGGGTGGGGAGTATGAAAAACTGTTTTTT	CASTRGGEYEKLFF
NA	TRBV27	TRBJ1-5	NA	TGTGCCAGCAGTTTAGGTGCCAGCCAGCCCCAGCATTTT	CASSLGASQPQHF
TRBD1	TRBV15	TRBJ2-1	NA	TGTGCCACCAGCACGGACAGGGGGTTTGGTGAGCAGTTCTTC	CATSTDRGFGEQFF
NA	TRBV5-4	TRBJ2-7	NA	TGTGCCAGCAGCCCCAGGTCAGGGCTTAGCTCCTACGAGCAGTACTTC	CASSPRSGLSSYEQYF
TRBD2	TRBV9	TRBJ2-7	once	TGTGCCAGCAGCGTAGGCCCTAGCGGGAGCTACGAGCAGTACTTC	CASSVGPSGSYEQYF
NA	TRBV27	TRBJ2-7	NA	TGTGCCAGCAGCTTCGGACCGTCCTACGAGCAGTACTTC	CASSFGPSYEQYF
NA	TRBV11-2	TRBJ2-1	NA	TGTGCCAGCAGCCCCCAATTTGGCGGGACAAATGAGCAGTTCTTC	CASSPQFGGTNEQFF
NA	TRBV28	TRBJ1-1	NA	TGTGCCAGCAGTTTTGGGCAGATCACTGAAGCTTTCTTT	CASSFGQITEAFF
NA	TRBV28	TRBJ2-1	NA	TGTGCCAGCAGTTTATCGCCCGGGGTAATAACCTACAATGAGCAGTTCTTC	CASSLSPGVITYNEQFF
TRBD2	TRBV5-1	TRBJ2-1	NA	TGCGCCAGCAGCCTATGGCCTAGCGGGAGTAGCGGGGAGCAGTTCTTC	CASSLWPSGSSGEQFF
NA	TRBV27	TRBJ1-2	NA	TGTGCCAGCAAGGGGTTAGCTAACTATGGCTACACCTTC	CASKGLANYGYTF
NA	TRBV6-6	TRBJ2-1	NA	TGTGCCAGCAGTGGCACGGGGAGTCCTTGGGCTAATGAGCAGTTCTTC	CASSGTGSPWANEQFF
TRBD2	TRBV29-1	TRBJ2-1	once	TGCAGCGTTGGGGCGGGAGGTTCCTACAATGAGCAGTTCTTC	CSVGAGGSYNEQFF
NA	TRBV19	TRBJ2-1	NA	TGTGCCAGTAGGCGCAAGGCGGGGCCCTACAATGAGCAGTTCTTC	CASRRKAGPYNEQFF
NA	TRBV27	TRBJ2-3	NA	TGTGCCAGCAATGAGGTGGGGCACACAGATACGCAGTATTTT	CASNEVGHTDTQYF
NA	TRBV29-1	TRBJ1-1	NA	TGCAGCGTTGAATTCGATAGGCCCCAAGCTTTCTTT	CSVEFDRPQAFF
NA	TRBV28	TRBJ2-2	NA	TGTGCCAGCAGTTTTAGTTTCGGGACGCAGTCCGGGGAGCTGTTTTTT	CASSFSFGTQSGELFF
NA	TRBV15	TRBJ2-5	once	TGTGCCACCAGCACGGAAGGGCGGGAGACCCAGTACTTC	CATSTEGRETQYF
NA	TRBV6-1	TRBJ2-6	NA	TGTGCCAGCAGTGACCTGCTCGGGGCTTTTGGTGGGGCCAACGTCCTGACTTTC	CASSDLLGAFGGANVLTF
NA	TRBV29-1	TRBJ2-1	NA	TGCAGCGTTCTCCCCCGGAGTTACAATGAGCAGTTCTTC	CSVLPRSYNEQFF
NA	TRBV27	TRBJ2-1	few	TGTGCCAGCAGTTTTGCGGGGACCTACAATGAGCAGTTCTTC	CASSFAGTYNEQFF
NA	TRBV29-1	TRBJ2-2	NA	TGCAGCGTTGAGATAAGGGCCACCGGGGAGCTGTTTTTT	CSVEIRATGELFF
NA	TRBV7-9	TRBJ2-7	NA	TGTGCCAGCAGCTACCTGATCGACGAGCAGTACTTC	CASSYLIDEQYF
NA	TRBV6-6	TRBJ2-3	NA	TGTGCCAGCAGTGGGGACTCACCAGATACGCAGTATTTT	CASSGDSPDTQYF
NA	TRBV11-2	TRBJ1-3	NA	TGTGCCAGCAGCTTAGGGGGGTCTGGAAACACCATATATTTT	CASSLGGSGNTIYF
NA	TRBV11-2	TRBJ1-2	NA	TGTGCCAGCAGCCCGGGGGGCTATGGCTACACCTTC	CASSPGGYGYTF
NA	TRBV9	TRBJ2-1	NA	TGTGCCAGCAGCCCACGGGAGACGACCTACAATGAGCAGTTCTTC	CASSPRETTYNEQFF
NA	TRBV4-1	TRBJ2-1	NA	TGCGCCAGCAGCCCACGTAGGGGGCTGGGGGGAGGTGAGCAGTTCTTC	CASSPRRGLGGGEQFF
NA	TRBV7-3	TRBJ2-3	NA	TGTGCCAGCAGCTTAATTCCCGGAGCCCGCACAGATACGCAGTATTTT	CASSLIPGARTDTQYF
TRBD2	TRBV23-1	TRBJ2-7	NA	TGCGCCAGCAGAGCGGGAGGCCTCCCCTACGAGCAGTACTTC	CASRAGGLPYEQYF
NA	TRBV5-1	TRBJ2-1	NA	TGCGCCAGCAGCCTGAGGACGGGTCTGGGGGAGCAGTTCTTC	CASSLRTGLGEQFF
TRBD2	TRBV27	TRBJ2-7	NA	TGTGCCAGCAGTTTGCTGACGGGACTAGCGGGAGTCGAGCAGTACTTC	CASSLLTGLAGVEQYF
NA	TRBV6-1	TRBJ2-7	NA	TGTGCCAGCAGTGAATCCCCTCGGGACTCCTACGAGCAGTACTTC	CASSESPRDSYEQYF
TRBD2	TRBV15	TRBJ2-1	NA	TGTGCCACCAGCAGAGTTCGGCTAGCGGCCAATGAGCAGTTCTTC	CATSRVRLAANEQFF
NA	TRBV5-1	TRBJ2-2	NA	TGCGCCAGCAGCTTGGCCACAAAGGGGGACACCGGGGAGCTGTTTTTT	CASSLATKGDTGELFF
NA	TRBV28	TRBJ2-3	NA	TGTGCCAGCAGTTCCCAGATACAGGGTATCGGTTACCCAGATACGCAGTATTTT	CASSSQIQGIGYPDTQYF
NA	TRBV9	TRBJ2-1	NA	TGTGCCAGCAGCGTCCTGGGGGCGAGTGAGCAGTTCTTC	CASSVLGASEQFF